Each of the 12 T cell receptor beta chains below was sequenced from the same sample in a study of response to subunit inactivated influenza vaccine (dated by TCRdb to between 2017 and 2018). The library was made by RT-PCR. Instrument on record: Illumina HiSeq 2500. The public reads were reanalyzed by TCRdb: fastp trimming at Q25, MiXCR alignment, in-frame beta chains only. Rows are unified per CDR3 protein, each entry keeping the most common DNA and genes. This sample has around 500,000 distinct CDR3 sequences in its table, and approximately 10% of those were observed once. The ten biggest clones cover over 9.5% of the sample. Sample time point, as interpreted from the label and publication: around 42 days after influenza vaccine administration. The sequences come from PBMCs from blood, collected 35 to 45 days after vaccination. The receptor source for this set is a man aged 50-60 years who received an inactivated influenza vaccine. Donor details come from another sample of the same person, matched by shared clones.

In this sample, this clonotype turned up many times. The chain combines TRBV28 with TRBJ1-5; no clear D gene. The CDR3 length is 11 residues. In germline, CDR1 is MDHEN, CDR2 SYDVKM. V dropped 1 base and J dropped 10 bases, with 5 bases sitting between them. This CDR3 reads CASSLYPPQHF. CDR3 sequence (DNA): TGTGCCAGCAGTTTATATCCCCCCCAGCATTTT.

The V and J genes are TRBV2 and TRBJ2-5; D call uncertain. The CDR3 loop spans 15 amino acids. Germline V gene lookup returns CDR1 SNHLY and CDR2 FYNNEI. With 5 bases removed from V and 4 bases from J, the gap between germline ends came to 17 bases. This chain's CDR3 is CASSLPYTRRETQYF. The CDR3 coding sequence is TGTGCCAGCAGTTTGCCTTATACCCGACGAGAGACCCAGTACTTC.

V is TRBV12-3 or TRBV12-4 and J is TRBJ2-7; a weak D match, TRBD2 (6 bases). V lost 3 bases to trimming and J lost 5 bases, with 14 bases between them. This CDR3 region has 14 residues. CDR3 sequence reads: CASSFRAGIDEQYF. The CDR3 DNA reads TGTGCCAGCAGTTTCAGGGCGGGAATCGACGAGCAGTACTTC.

The chain combines TRBV20-1 with TRBJ2-3; D not resolved. This CDR3 spans 14 amino acids. The V end lost 3 bases, the J end lost 5 bases, and 15 bases lay between the germline ends. CDR1 and CDR2 (germline): DFQATT, SNEGSKA (reference sequence). The DNA of the CDR3 is TGCAGTGCTAGGCCGTCGGGCCATGTAGATACGCAGTATTTT. Translating gives CSARPSGHVDTQYF.

This clonotype occurred many times. The chain has TRBV6-1 and TRBJ1-2; weak D call: TRBD1 (5 bases). Deletions cut 6 bases from V and 2 bases from J, with 19 bases between. Germline CDR1 reads MNHNS; CDR2 reads SASEGT. The CDR3 is 16 amino acids. This chain's CDR3 is CASRKGDGAGNYGYTF. DNA for the CDR3: TGTGCCAGCAGAAAAGGGGACGGAGCTGGGAACTATGGCTACACCTTC.

The genes are TRBV5-1 and TRBJ2-2, with TRBD1 matching over 8 bases. Germline-derived CDR1 and CDR2 are SGHRS and YFSETQ. The trim removed 4 bases at V and 1 base at J, leaving 9 bases unmatched. This CDR3 region has 17 residues. The CDR3 bases are TGCGCCAGCAGCCGATCCGCAGGGACAGGGAACACCGGGGAGCTGTTTTTT. It specifies CASSRSAGTGNTGELFF.

Turning to this clonotype: The CDR3 ends on some other residue instead of the conserved phenylalanine or tryptophan, so this is likely a read error. The DNA for the CDR3 is TGCAGCGTTGGACAGGGACCTAACTATGGCTACACCTAC. This encodes CSVGQGPNYGYTY. The chain couples TRBV29-1 to TRBJ1-2, with 7 bases matching TRBD1. J gave up 0 bases and V 4 bases, and 2 bases lay outside the gene matches. Germline CDR1 is SQVTM and CDR2 is ANQGSEA. The CDR3 totals 13 residues.

The V call is TRBV9, the J call TRBJ1-2; 11 bases line up with TRBD1. Germline CDR1 and CDR2: SGDLS and YYNGEE. V lost 4 bases, J lost 7 bases, and 9 bases stayed unmatched. This CDR3 spans 15 amino acids. DNA of the CDR3: TGTGCCAGCAGCCCGGGACAGGGGGGCTTAGGTGGCTACACCTTC. Translation: CASSPGQGGLGGYTF.

A single count supports this clonotype. V and J are TRBV7-9 and TRBJ2-7; D gene ambiguous. V gave up 8 bases and J gave up 4 bases, with 9 bases separating them. The CDR3 covers 11 residues. Germline V gene lookup returns CDR1 SEHNR and CDR2 FQNEAQ (reference sequence). For the CDR3, the DNA is TGTGCCAGCTGCCCCTTGTACGAGCAGTACTTC. Protein sequence: CASCPLYEQYF.

This clonotype was detected ten times or more. The gene calls are TRBV5-1 and TRBJ2-3, with a weak D call TRBD1 (5 bases). The CDR3 runs 14 residues. Trimming removed 4 bases from V and 2 bases from J, with 11 bases in between. Per germline, CDR1 SGHRS and CDR2 YFSETQ. CDR3 sequence: CASSRGSNTDTQYF. The CDR3 coding sequence is TGCGCCAGCAGCAGGGGTTCCAACACAGATACGCAGTATTTT.

This clonotype has only a few counts. V usage is TRBV9 and J usage is TRBJ1-2, with 8 positions matching TRBD1. CDR1 SGDLS and CDR2 YYNGEE come from the germline V gene. The CDR3 extends over 15 amino acids. V trimming: 0 bases; J trimming: 8 bases; junction bases outside the gene matches: 9. CDR3 sequence reads: CASSVAAVRQGGYTF. CDR3 in DNA: TGTGCCAGCAGCGTAGCAGCGGTTCGACAGGGGGGCTACACCTTC.

The rearrangement links TRBV7-2 to TRBJ2-3, with 9 bases that match TRBD2. V gave up 6 bases and J gave up 4 bases; unmatched junction bases: 8. Looked up from germline, CDR1 is SGHTA and CDR2 is FQGNSA. The CDR3 loop spans 15 amino acids. The CDR3: CASRPPGLAPDTQYF. The DNA of the CDR3 is TGTGCCAGCAGACCCCCGGGACTAGCTCCAGATACGCAGTATTTT.